The subject of this entry is one T cell receptor (beta chain). Its antigen is not known. The sample originates from a study of early stage breast cancer tumors. Study overall: ER+/PR+/HER2- status applied to about 80% of the 16 invasive breast tumors. Whole-study findings and limits: Unsorted bulk genomic DNA sequencing lacked pairing and functional marker data. Comparing each tissue with blood distinguished tumor from normal in about 90% of the 16 patients.

Profiling relied on immunoSEQ multiplex PCR, and the TCRdb table lists in-frame clones only, not all of them. In the table there are 9,500 to 10,000 clones, 64% of which are singletons. V gave up 2 bases and J gave up 6 bases; unmatched junction bases: 8. The germline V gene has CDR1 MNHEY and CDR2 SMNVEV (reference sequence). This CDR3 has 15 residues. Each tumor contributed about 17-50 mg of diced tissue. This chain uses TRBV27 with TRBJ2-7; 9 bases fit TRBD1. The sequence was collected from a person aged 55 to 75 with breast cancer. Sample: breast tumor tissue. CDR3 protein: CASSLTRGQGGEQYF. In DNA, the CDR3 is TGTGCCAGCAGTTTAACGAGGGGACAGGGTGGCGAGCAGTACTTC.